The entry below gives a single TCR beta chain sequence along with its context. Its antigen is not identified. Method: immunoSEQ multiplex PCR; TCRdb's copy keeps in-frame clones and lacks some. Of millions of clones listed, 85% to 95% are singletons. These data come from a study of shared clonotypes between healthy human individuals. Study observations and caveats: Lower generation probabilities were found for non-shared clonotypes than for those shared by all four donors. There were few donors, and this limited the genetic and exposure-history diversity represented. An anticipated effect of sequencing depth on clonotype sharing among donors was recognized.

Germline CDR1 is LGHNA and CDR2 is YSLEER. The V and J ends lost 0 bases and 1 base respectively, with 20 bases between them. The CDR3 length is 19 residues. Naivety among CD8 cells was defined by CD45RO negativity and positive CCR7 selection, thereby excluding terminally differentiated effector memory CD45RA+ cells. The chain carries TRBV4-3 and TRBJ2-3; a possible D gene is TRBD2 (5 bases). The sample consisted of naive CD8+ T cells sorted from blood. This receptor was taken from a man between 18 and 29 years old in good health. For the CDR3, the DNA is TGCGCCAGCAGCCAAGACAGGCCAGCGGCTCCCCCCGGCACAGATACGCAGTATTTT. Translating it yields CASSQDRPAAPPGTDTQYF.